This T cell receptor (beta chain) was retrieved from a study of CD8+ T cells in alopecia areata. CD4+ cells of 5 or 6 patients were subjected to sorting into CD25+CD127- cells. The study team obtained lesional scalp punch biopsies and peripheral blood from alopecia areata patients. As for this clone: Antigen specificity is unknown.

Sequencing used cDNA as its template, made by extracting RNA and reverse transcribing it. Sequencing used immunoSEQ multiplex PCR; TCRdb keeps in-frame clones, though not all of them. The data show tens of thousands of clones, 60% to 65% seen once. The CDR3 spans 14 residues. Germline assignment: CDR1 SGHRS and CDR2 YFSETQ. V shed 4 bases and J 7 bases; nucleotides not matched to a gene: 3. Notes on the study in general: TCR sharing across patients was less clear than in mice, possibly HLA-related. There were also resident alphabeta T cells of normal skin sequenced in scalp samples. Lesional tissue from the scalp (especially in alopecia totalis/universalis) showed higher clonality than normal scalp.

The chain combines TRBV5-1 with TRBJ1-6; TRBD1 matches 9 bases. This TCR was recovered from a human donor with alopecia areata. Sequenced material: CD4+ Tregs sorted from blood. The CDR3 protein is CASSIDRGNSPLHF. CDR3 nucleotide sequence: TGCGCCAGCAGCATCGACAGGGGGAATTCACCCCTCCACTTT.